Given below is one T cell receptor (beta chain) in context. These data come from a study of shared clonotypes between healthy human individuals. TCRdb keeps only in-frame clones here, not all; method: immunoSEQ multiplex PCR. Of about 1.1 million clones listed, 78% were seen once; the top ten hold about 0.52%. The CDR3 has 13 amino acids. Germline CDR1 reads LNHDA; CDR2 reads SQIVND (reference sequence). V lost 5 bases and J 2 bases, leaving 9 bases between the germline ends. Sequencing used memory CD4+ T cells from PBMCs. The subset here: CD45RA-negative fraction. The rearrangement joins TRBV19 to TRBJ1-1; D gene ambiguous. This TCR came from a man younger than 35 in good health. Some clones in this sample may be carry-over from other donors' samples. CDR3 coding DNA: TGTGCCAGTAGTCTGGCAGACAACACTGAAGCTTTCTTT. Translation gives CASSLADNTEAFF.